The next 18 T cell receptor beta chains were all read from a single sample in a study of T cells in Graves' hyperthyroidism and ophthalmopathy. The TCR beta CDR3 regions underwent amplification using RNA transcripts as the source. TCR CDR3 underwent first-round RT-PCR with the HTBI primer set. Each CDR3 protein is one row after TCRdb ran MiXCR on the multiplex PCR reads. The sample contains 300,000 to 450,000 distinct CDR3 sequences, about a fifth of which appear only once. Sequenced sample: blood. All receptors come from a man aged 18 to 30 with Graves' ophthalmopathy.

There are many counts of this clonotype. The J gene is TRBJ1-2, the V gene TRBV2; D gene uncertain. The V gene's germline CDR1 is SNHLY and CDR2 FYNNEI. This CDR3 region has 16 residues. With 1 base removed from V and 6 bases from J, the gap between germline ends came to 18 bases. The DNA of the CDR3 is TGTGCCAGCAGTGAAGGCGGGGTTCGGGGTACTAATGGCTACACCTTC. It is translated as CASSEGGVRGTNGYTF. Full variable domain (missing parts from reference TRBV2 and TRBJ1-2): EPEVTQTPSHQVTQMGQEVILRCVPISNHLYFYWYRQILGQKVEFLVSFYNNEISEKSEIFDDQFSVERPDGSNFTLKIRSTKLEDSAMYFCASSEGGVRGTNGYTFGSGTRLTVV.

There are a few counts of this clonotype. The rearrangement links TRBV14 to TRBJ1-1, with a possible D match to TRBD1 (6 bases). Germline V gives CDR1 SGHDN, CDR2 FVKESK. The germline V and J ends were trimmed by 4 bases and 11 bases, with 20 bases remaining between them. The CDR3 contains 14 residues. CDR3 region: CASSPRDTMVGAFF. DNA of the CDR3: TGTGCCAGCAGCCCCCGGGACACGATGGTGGGCGCTTTCTTT.

This clonotype was recorded many times. The gene calls are TRBV28 and TRBJ1-5; the match to TRBD1 covers 9 bases. Unmatched junction bases numbered 7, after V lost 1 base and J lost 3 bases. Germline CDR1 MDHEN, CDR2 SYDVKM. This CDR3 spans 17 amino acids. The DNA of the CDR3 is TGTGCCAGCAGTTTATCCTCGGGACAGGGATTCAATCAGCCCCAGCATTTT. Translation gives CASSLSSGQGFNQPQHF.

This clonotype was counted only a few times. V and J are TRBV6-1 and TRBJ1-1; D is unresolved. Trimming removed 5 bases from V and 4 bases from J, with 14 bases in between. The CDR3 loop spans 14 amino acids. In germline, CDR1 is MNHNS, CDR2 SASEGT. The CDR3 here is CASSTRRLGTEAFF. The CDR3 region has the DNA TGTGCCAGCAGTACCCGTAGGTTAGGCACTGAAGCTTTCTTT.

Regarding this clonotype: One base away lies a much larger clone, so this may be a sequencing read error. The rearrangement uses TRBV11-2 and TRBJ1-3; D is unresolved. The CDR3 has 14 residues. The V gene's germline CDR1 is SGHAT and CDR2 FQNNGV. The CDR3 region is CARSLEAAGNTIYF. The CDR3 coding sequence is TGTGCCAGAAGCTTAGAAGCGGCCGGAAACACCATATATTTT.

This clonotype has at least ten counts. The chain has TRBV3-1 and TRBJ2-3; perhaps TRBD2 as D (5 bases). CDR1 is LGHDT and CDR2 is YNNKEL in the germline V gene (reference sequence). Between the trimmed V and J ends, which lost 4 bases and 1 base, there was a span of 15 bases. The CDR3 loop spans 16 amino acids. This CDR3 reads CASSPYASAGTDTQYF. CDR3 bases: TGTGCCAGCAGCCCCTACGCGTCAGCGGGCACAGATACGCAGTATTTT.

Note on this clonotype: At one end, the junction sequence differs from germline, possibly due to a read error. The chain recombines TRBV5-1 with TRBJ2-3, with D perhaps given as TRBD1 or TRBD2 (6 bases each). The germline V gene encodes CDR1 SGHRS and CDR2 YFSETQ. The CDR3 spans 17 residues. CDR3 DNA: TGCACCAGCAGCTGGAGCAGGGGCGGGGTCCGCACAGATACGCAGTATTTT. This gives the protein CTSSWSRGGVRTDTQYF.

This clonotype showed up just a few times. V is TRBV10-3 and J is TRBJ2-5; D is uncertain. The CDR3 spans 13 residues. Germline V gene data show CDR1 as ENHRY and CDR2 as SYGVKD. With 0 bases removed from V and 4 bases from J, the gap between germline ends came to 6 bases. In DNA form, the CDR3 reads TGTGCCATCAGTGAGTCGCCGCCAGAGACCCAGTACTTC. Its protein product is CAISESPPETQYF.

This clonotype was seen ten or more times. This sequence joins TRBV19 and TRBJ1-5, with 7 bases matching TRBD1. Germline values: CDR1 LNHDA, CDR2 SQIVND (reference sequence). CDR3 length equals 16 residues. V was pared by 4 bases and J by 0 bases, with 6 bases of the junction left unmatched. CDR3 sequence: CASSNGQDPSNQPQHF. CDR3 sequence (DNA): TGTGCCAGTAGTAACGGACAGGATCCTAGCAATCAGCCCCAGCATTTT. Complete variable domain (other parts from reference TRBV19 and TRBJ1-5): DGGITQSPKYLFRKEGQNVTLSCEQNLNHDAMYWYRQDPGQGLRLIYYSQIVNDFQKGDIAEGYSVSREKKESFPLTVTSAQKNPTAFYLCASSNGQDPSNQPQHFGDGTRLSIL.

This clonotype was detected only a few times. The V and J genes are TRBV24-1 and TRBJ2-2; D is unclear. V gave up 7 bases and J gave up 6 bases, with 11 bases separating them. This CDR3 is 13 amino acids long. The germline V gene encodes CDR1 KGHDR and CDR2 SFDVKD. Here the CDR3 reads CATRAYSAGELFF. The CDR3 DNA is TGTGCCACCAGGGCTTATTCTGCCGGGGAGCTGTTTTTT.

This clonotype was detected only a few times. This chain links TRBV19 with TRBJ2-7; D not certain. This CDR3 is built from 11 residues. From germline, CDR1 is LNHDA and CDR2 SQIVND (reference sequence). Trimming cost V 5 bases and J 2 bases, with 4 bases left between them. CDR3 coding DNA: TGTGCCAGTAGTGACACCTACGAGCAGTACTTC. It is translated as CASSDTYEQYF.

This clonotype was counted at least ten times. The V gene is TRBV6-1, the J gene TRBJ1-2; tentative D call: TRBD1 (5 bases). Germline CDR1 MNHNS, CDR2 SASEGT. Trimming shortened V by 7 bases and J by 7 bases, and 31 bases separated the two germline ends. This CDR3 is built from 18 residues. The CDR3 spells CASTDLEGRGLVGFGYTF. The DNA of the CDR3 is TGTGCCAGCACCGACCTTGAGGGACGCGGGTTAGTTGGGTTTGGCTACACCTTC.

V and J are TRBV28 and TRBJ2-3; unclear D gene. The V end lost 5 bases, the J end lost 3 bases, and 12 bases lay between the germline ends. Per germline, CDR1 MDHEN and CDR2 SYDVKM. This CDR3 region has 14 residues. Here the CDR3 DNA reads TGTGCCAGCAGTAGGGCCGATTGGACAGATACGCAGTATTTT. Amino acids: CASSRADWTDTQYF.

The V and J genes are TRBV2 and TRBJ1-1; 11 nucleotides line up with TRBD1. Germline CDR1 is SNHLY and CDR2 is FYNNEI. The CDR3 consists of 15 residues. J gave up 5 bases and V 5 bases, and 7 bases lay outside the gene matches. This CDR3 reads CASSRTGGAETEAFF. The CDR3 DNA is TGTGCCAGCAGTCGGACAGGGGGCGCGGAGACTGAAGCTTTCTTT.

This clonotype was counted many times. J is TRBJ1-1 and V is TRBV7-2; unclear D gene. The V end lost 3 bases, the J end lost 5 bases, and 10 bases lay between the germline ends. Germline lookup yields CDR1 SGHTA and CDR2 FQGNSA. This CDR3 has 13 amino acids. CDR3 sequence: CASSFSYQTEAFF. CDR3 bases: TGTGCCAGCAGCTTCAGTTATCAGACTGAAGCTTTCTTT. The entire variable domain, with the rest obtained from reference TRBV7-2 and TRBJ1-1, is as follows: GAGVSQSPSNKVTEKGKDVELRCDPISGHTALYWYRQSLGQGLEFLIYFQGNSAPDKSGLPSDRFSAERTGGSVSTLTIQRTQQEDSAVYLCASSFSYQTEAFFGQGTRLTVV.

The J gene is TRBJ1-1, the V gene TRBV29-1, with D hard to call. V lost 6 bases to trimming and J lost 5 bases, with 16 bases between them. Germline CDR1 reads SQVTM; CDR2 reads ANQGSEA. The CDR3 loop spans 13 amino acids. DNA for the CDR3: TGCAGCGTCCCCGAAGGATGCGGGACTGAAGCTTTCTTT. This sequence encodes CSVPEGCGTEAFF.

The chain uses TRBV9 and TRBJ2-1, with 12 nucleotides matching TRBD1. J lost 9 bases, V lost 0 bases, and 7 bases had no gene match. Germline V gives CDR1 SGDLS, CDR2 YYNGEE. The CDR3 is 16 amino acids. The CDR3 region is CASSVDLGQGAGEQFF. CDR3 nucleotides: TGTGCCAGCAGCGTAGACCTGGGACAGGGGGCAGGTGAGCAGTTCTTC.

This clonotype was found a few times. V gene TRBV29-1 combines with J gene TRBJ2-7; D gene unclear. V shed 4 bases and J shed 2 bases, with 9 bases lying between them. Germline V lookup: CDR1 SQVTM, CDR2 ANQGSEA. CDR3 length equals 12 residues. Here the CDR3 reads CSVVPNTYEQYF. The CDR3 nucleotides are TGCAGCGTTGTGCCCAACACCTACGAGCAGTACTTC.